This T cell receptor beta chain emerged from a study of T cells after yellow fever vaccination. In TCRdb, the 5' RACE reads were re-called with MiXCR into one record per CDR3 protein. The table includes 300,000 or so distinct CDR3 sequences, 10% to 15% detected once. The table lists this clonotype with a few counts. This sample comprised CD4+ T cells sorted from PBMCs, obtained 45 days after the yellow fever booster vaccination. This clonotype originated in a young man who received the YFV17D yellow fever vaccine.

In DNA form, the CDR3 reads TGTGCCAGCGGGCAAGAATCCTACGAGCAGTACTTC. Its translation is CASGQESYEQYF. V and J are TRBV2 and TRBJ2-7; D uncertain. The CDR3 contains 12 residues. Germline lookup yields CDR1 SNHLY and CDR2 FYNNEI. V gave up 8 bases and J gave up 1 base, with 9 bases separating them.